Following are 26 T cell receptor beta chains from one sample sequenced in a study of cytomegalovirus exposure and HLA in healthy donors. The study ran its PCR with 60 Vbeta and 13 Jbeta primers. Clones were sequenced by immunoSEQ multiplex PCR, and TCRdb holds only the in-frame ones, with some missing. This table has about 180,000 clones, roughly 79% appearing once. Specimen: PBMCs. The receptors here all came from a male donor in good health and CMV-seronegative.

CDR3 in amino acids: CASSSGTVSNQPQHF. The CDR3 DNA reads as TGTGCCAGCAGTTCCGGGACAGTTAGCAATCAGCCCCAGCATTTT. The rearrangement links TRBV28 to TRBJ1-5, with 7 bases fitting TRBD1. The germline CDR1 and CDR2 sequences are MDHEN and SYDVKM. There are 15 residues in the CDR3. J lost 0 bases, V lost 4 bases, and 3 bases had no gene match.

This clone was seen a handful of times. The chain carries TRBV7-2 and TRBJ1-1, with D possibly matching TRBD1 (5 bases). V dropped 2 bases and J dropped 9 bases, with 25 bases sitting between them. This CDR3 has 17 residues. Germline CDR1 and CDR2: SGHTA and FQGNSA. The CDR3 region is CASSLLSPRQGGSKAFF. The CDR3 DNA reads TGTGCCAGCAGCTTATTAAGTCCCCGCCAGGGTGGCTCTAAAGCTTTCTTT.

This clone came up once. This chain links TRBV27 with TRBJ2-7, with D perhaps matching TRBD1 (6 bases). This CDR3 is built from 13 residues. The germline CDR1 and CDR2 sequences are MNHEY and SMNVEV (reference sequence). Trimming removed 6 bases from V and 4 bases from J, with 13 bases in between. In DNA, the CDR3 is TGTGCCAGCAGCCGACAGGAGTTGTACGAGCAGTACTTC. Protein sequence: CASSRQELYEQYF.

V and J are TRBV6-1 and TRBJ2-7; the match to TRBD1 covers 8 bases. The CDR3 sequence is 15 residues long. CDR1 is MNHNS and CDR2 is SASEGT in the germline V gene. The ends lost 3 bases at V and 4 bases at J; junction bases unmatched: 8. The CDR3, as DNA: TGTGCCAGCAGTGACCCGGGGCAGGGGGCTTACGAGCAGTACTTC. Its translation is CASSDPGQGAYEQYF.

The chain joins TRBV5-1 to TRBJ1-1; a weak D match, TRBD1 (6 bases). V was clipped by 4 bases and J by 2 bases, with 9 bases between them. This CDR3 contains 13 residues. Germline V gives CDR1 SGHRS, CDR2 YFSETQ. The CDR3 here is CASSLRGNTEAFF. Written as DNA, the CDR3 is TGCGCCAGCAGCCTCAGGGGTAACACTGAAGCTTTCTTT.

The CDR3 reads CASSLQGIYGYTF. CDR3 sequence (DNA): TGTGCCAGCAGTTTACAGGGCATCTATGGCTACACCTTC. This chain uses TRBV28 with TRBJ1-2, with a tentative D call TRBD1 (5 bases). The CDR3 has 13 amino acids. Germline V CDR1 and CDR2: MDHEN, SYDVKM. The ends were cut back, 2 bases at V and 4 bases at J, with 8 bases in the middle.

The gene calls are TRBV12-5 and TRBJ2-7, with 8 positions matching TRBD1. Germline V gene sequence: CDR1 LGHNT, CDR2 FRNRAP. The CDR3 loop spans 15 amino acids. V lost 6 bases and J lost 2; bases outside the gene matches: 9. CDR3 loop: CASGMTGELTYEQYF. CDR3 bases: TGTGCTAGTGGCATGACAGGGGAACTCACCTACGAGCAGTACTTC. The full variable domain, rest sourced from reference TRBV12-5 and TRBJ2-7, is DARVTQTPRHKVTEMGQEVTMRCQPILGHNTVFWYRQTMMQGLELLAYFRNRAPLDDSGMPKDRFSAEMPDATLATLKIQPSEPRDSAVYFCASGMTGELTYEQYFGPGTRLTVT.

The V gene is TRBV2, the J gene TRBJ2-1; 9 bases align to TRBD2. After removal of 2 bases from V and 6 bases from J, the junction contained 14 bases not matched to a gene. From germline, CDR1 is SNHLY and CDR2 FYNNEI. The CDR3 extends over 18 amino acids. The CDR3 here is CASSEMWSGGPMSNEQFF. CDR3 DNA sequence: TGTGCCAGCAGTGAAATGTGGAGCGGGGGGCCCATGTCCAATGAGCAGTTCTTC.

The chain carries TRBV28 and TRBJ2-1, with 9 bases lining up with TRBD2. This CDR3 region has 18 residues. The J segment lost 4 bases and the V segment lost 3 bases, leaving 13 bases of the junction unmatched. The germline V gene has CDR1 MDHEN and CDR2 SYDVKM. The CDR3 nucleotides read TGTGCCAGCAGTTTTCCGCGGGAGGGCCTGATAGGTTACAATGAGCAGTTCTTC. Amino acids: CASSFPREGLIGYNEQFF.

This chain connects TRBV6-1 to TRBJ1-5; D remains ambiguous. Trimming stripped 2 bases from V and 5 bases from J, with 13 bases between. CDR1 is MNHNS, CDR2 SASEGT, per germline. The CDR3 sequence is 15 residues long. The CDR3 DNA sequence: TGTGCCAGCAGTGAACTAAGCAAAAAATATCAGCCCCAGCATTTT. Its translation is CASSELSKKYQPQHF.

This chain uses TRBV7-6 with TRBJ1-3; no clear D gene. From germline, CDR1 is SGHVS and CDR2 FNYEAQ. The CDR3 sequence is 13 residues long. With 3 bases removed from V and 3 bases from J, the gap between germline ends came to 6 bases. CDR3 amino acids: CASSLGVGNTIYF. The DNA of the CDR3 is TGTGCCAGCAGCTTGGGAGTTGGAAACACCATATATTTT.

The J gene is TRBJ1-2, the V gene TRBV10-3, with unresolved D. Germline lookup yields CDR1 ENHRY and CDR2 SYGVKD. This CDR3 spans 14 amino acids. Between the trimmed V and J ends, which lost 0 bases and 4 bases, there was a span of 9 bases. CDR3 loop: CAISESSELYGYTF. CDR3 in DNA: TGTGCCATCAGTGAGTCGAGTGAGCTCTATGGCTACACCTTC.

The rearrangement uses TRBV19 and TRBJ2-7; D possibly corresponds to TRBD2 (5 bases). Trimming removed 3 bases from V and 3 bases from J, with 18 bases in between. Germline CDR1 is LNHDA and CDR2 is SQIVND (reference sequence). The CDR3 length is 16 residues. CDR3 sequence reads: CASSIAGFGGFYEQYF. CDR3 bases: TGTGCCAGTAGTATTGCGGGTTTTGGTGGTTTCTACGAGCAGTACTTC. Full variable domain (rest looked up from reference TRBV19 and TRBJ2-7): DGGITQSPKYLFRKEGQNVTLSCEQNLNHDAMYWYRQDPGQGLRLIYYSQIVNDFQKGDIAEGYSVSREKKESFPLTVTSAQKNPTAFYLCASSIAGFGGFYEQYFGPGTRLTVT.

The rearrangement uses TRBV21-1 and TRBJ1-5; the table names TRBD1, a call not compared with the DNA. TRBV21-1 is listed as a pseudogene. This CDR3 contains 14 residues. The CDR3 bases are TGTGCCAGCACCCAGGGGGCAGGCAATCAGCCCCAGCATTTT. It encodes CASTQGAGNQPQHF.

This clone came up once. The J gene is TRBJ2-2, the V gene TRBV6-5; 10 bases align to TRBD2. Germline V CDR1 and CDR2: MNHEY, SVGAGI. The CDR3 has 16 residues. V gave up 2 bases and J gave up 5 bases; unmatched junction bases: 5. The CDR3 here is CASSYPLAGVTGELFF. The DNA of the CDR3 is TGTGCCAGCAGTTACCCCCTAGCGGGAGTTACCGGGGAGCTGTTTTTT.

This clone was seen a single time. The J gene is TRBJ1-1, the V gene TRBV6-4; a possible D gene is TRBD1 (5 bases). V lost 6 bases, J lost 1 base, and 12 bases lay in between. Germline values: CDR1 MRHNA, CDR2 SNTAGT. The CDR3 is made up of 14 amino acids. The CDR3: CASRVRGGNTEAFF. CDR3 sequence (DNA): TGTGCCAGCAGAGTTAGGGGTGGGAACACTGAAGCTTTCTTT.

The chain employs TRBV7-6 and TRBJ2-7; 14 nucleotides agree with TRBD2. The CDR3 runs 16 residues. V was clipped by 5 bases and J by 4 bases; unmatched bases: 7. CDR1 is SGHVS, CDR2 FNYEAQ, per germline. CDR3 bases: TGTGCCAGCAGCCAGGGACTAGCGGGGGAGGGTTACGAGCAGTACTTC. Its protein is CASSQGLAGEGYEQYF.

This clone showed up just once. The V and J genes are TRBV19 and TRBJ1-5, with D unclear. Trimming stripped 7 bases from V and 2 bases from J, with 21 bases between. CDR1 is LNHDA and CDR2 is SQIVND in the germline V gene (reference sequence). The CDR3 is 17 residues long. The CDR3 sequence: CASTVTQSGGGNQPQHF. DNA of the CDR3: TGTGCCAGTACCGTAACGCAGTCCGGAGGAGGCAATCAGCCCCAGCATTTT.

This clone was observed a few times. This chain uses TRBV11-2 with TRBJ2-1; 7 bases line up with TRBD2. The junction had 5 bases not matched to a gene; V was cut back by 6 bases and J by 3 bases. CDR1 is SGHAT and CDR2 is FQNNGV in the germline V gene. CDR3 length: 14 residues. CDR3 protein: CASRRWGGYNEQFF. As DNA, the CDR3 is TGTGCCAGCAGAAGGTGGGGGGGCTACAATGAGCAGTTCTTC.

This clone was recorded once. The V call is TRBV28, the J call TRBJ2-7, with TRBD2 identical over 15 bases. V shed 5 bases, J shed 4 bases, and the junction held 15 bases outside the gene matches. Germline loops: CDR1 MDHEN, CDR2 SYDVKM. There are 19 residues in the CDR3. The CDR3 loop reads CASSPARVRTSGRAYEQYF. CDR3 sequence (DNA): TGTGCCAGCAGTCCCGCCAGGGTTCGGACTAGCGGGAGGGCTTACGAGCAGTACTTC.

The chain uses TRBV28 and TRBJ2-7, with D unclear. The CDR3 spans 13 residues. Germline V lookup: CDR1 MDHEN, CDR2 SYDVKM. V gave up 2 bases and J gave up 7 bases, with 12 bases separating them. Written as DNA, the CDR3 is TGTGCCAGCAGTTTACCCGAGGTAAAAGAGCAGTACTTC. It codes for CASSLPEVKEQYF.

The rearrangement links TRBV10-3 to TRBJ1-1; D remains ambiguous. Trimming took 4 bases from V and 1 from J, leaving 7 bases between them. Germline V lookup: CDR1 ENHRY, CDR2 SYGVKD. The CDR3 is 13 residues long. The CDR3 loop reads CAISGQENTEAFF. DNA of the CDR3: TGTGCCATCAGTGGCCAGGAGAACACTGAAGCTTTCTTT.

CDR3 nucleotide sequence: TGTGCCACCAGCAGAGATACGACGGGAGTCTATGGCTACACCTTC. It yields the protein CATSRDTTGVYGYTF. J is TRBJ1-2 and V is TRBV15, with no clear D. Trimming cost V 0 bases and J 4 bases, with 12 bases left between them. CDR3 size: 15 residues. CDR1 and CDR2 from the germline V gene are LNHNV and YYDKDF (reference sequence).

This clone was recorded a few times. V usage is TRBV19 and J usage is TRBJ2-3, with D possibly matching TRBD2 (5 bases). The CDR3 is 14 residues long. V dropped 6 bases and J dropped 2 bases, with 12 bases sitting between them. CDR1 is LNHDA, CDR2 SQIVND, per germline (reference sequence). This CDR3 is CASRLGLLTDTQYF. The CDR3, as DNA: TGTGCCAGTAGGCTAGGACTCCTCACAGATACGCAGTATTTT.

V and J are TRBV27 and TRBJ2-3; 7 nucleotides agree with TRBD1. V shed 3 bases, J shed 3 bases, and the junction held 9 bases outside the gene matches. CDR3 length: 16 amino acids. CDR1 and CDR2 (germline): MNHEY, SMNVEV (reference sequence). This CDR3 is CASSFGPGQKTDTQYF. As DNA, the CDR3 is TGTGCCAGCAGTTTCGGACCGGGACAGAAGACAGATACGCAGTATTTT.

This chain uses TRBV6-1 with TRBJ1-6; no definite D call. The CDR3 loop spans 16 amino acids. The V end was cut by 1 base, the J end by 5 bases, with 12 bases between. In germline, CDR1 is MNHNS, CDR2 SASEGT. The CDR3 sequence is CASSEVPGGHNSPLHF. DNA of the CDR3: TGTGCCAGCAGTGAAGTGCCAGGAGGTCATAATTCACCCCTCCACTTT.